This TCR beta chain was identified during a study of OX40 agonist ivuxolimab in advanced cancers. The sample holds a few counts of this clone. Here immunoSEQ multiplex PCR was the method, and the copy in TCRdb shows in-frame clones only, minus some. The sample holds roughly 25,000 clones; 75% to 80% are singletons and the top ten take around 19%. The clonotype was recovered from an adult with an advanced solid tumor such as melanoma, head and neck, liver or kidney cancer. The sample in question was CD4+ or CD8+ T cells sorted from blood, obtained in a trial of the OX40 agonist ivuxolimab.

The CDR3 loop is CASSLEVQSPQHF. The CDR3 nucleotides read TGCGCCAGCAGCTTGGAGGTCCAGAGTCCCCAGCATTTT. The J gene is TRBJ1-5, the V gene TRBV5-1; unclear D gene. The CDR3 runs to 13 residues. Per germline, CDR1 SGHRS and CDR2 YFSETQ. Trimming left V 0 bases short and J 10 bases short, with 11 bases between.